The rows below give T cell receptor beta chains drawn from one sample of a study of blood T cell repertoires in COVID-19. Clones were sequenced by immunoSEQ multiplex PCR, and TCRdb holds only the in-frame ones, with some missing. The sample lists hundreds of thousands of clones; about 80% were seen once. The sample comprised peripheral blood. These receptors originate from an elderly man with acute or convalescent COVID-19. Each CDR3 is given with its conserved first and last residue. D genes are given only for firm matches. The size field is filled for only some rows; it gives once, few, many or a size class.

j_call v_call d_call clone_size cdr3_nt cdr3_aa
TRBJ2-7 TRBV18 . . TGTGCCAGCTCACCACCCCAAAGGGGGTCCTACGAGCAGTACTTC CASSPPQRGSYEQYF
TRBJ2-3 TRBV25-1 TRBD1 once TGTGCCAGCAGTTGGACAGGGGGAAGCACAGATACGCAGTATTTT CASSWTGGSTDTQYF
TRBJ2-7 TRBV10-1 TRBD1 few TGCGCCAGCAGGATGGGACAGGCGAAGCCCACCTACGAGCAGTACTTC CASRMGQAKPTYEQYF
TRBJ1-3 TRBV20-1 . once TGCAGTGCTAGTGGGGGGGTAACTGGAAACACCATATATTTT CSASGGVTGNTIYF
TRBJ2-1 TRBV6-2/TRBV6-3 TRBD2 . TGTGCCAGCAGCTCACATTCCGGGACTAGCGCCTACAATGAGCAGTTCTTC CASSSHSGTSAYNEQFF
TRBJ1-6 TRBV6-6 . . TGTGCCAGCATCCGCGGGCTCGGATCACCCCTCCACTTT CASIRGLGSPLHF
TRBJ1-1 TRBV5-1 . few TGCGCCAGCAGGGTTGCGGACGTAACAGGCGAAGCTTTCTTT CASRVADVTGEAFF
TRBJ2-5 TRBV20-1 TRBD2 . TGCAGTGCTAGTGGTTCAGGACTAGCGGGAGAGACCCAGTACTTC CSASGSGLAGETQYF
TRBJ1-6 TRBV25-1 . once TGTGCCAGCAGTGACCGTATCTTCAGCTCCTATAATTCACCCCTCCACTTT CASSDRIFSSYNSPLHF
TRBJ2-7 TRBV5-1 . . TGCGCCAGCAGCTTGACCACAGGGACCTACGAGCAGTACTTC CASSLTTGTYEQYF
TRBJ2-7 TRBV28 TRBD1 . TGTGCCAGCTCCTCCGGGACAGGGTTCCACGAGCAGTACTTC CASSSGTGFHEQYF
TRBJ1-2 TRBV28 TRBD1 once TGTGCCAGCAGTTCGCACAGGGGGCGCTCTGGCTACACCTTC CASSSHRGRSGYTF
TRBJ2-1 TRBV6-5 . . TGTGCCAGCAGTTCTCTGTTCCTTAGGGGTTACAATGAGCAGTTCTTC CASSSLFLRGYNEQFF
TRBJ1-3 TRBV6-1 . . TGTGCCAGCAGTGAACGGGGGAACACCATATATTTT CASSERGNTIYF
TRBJ2-2 TRBV27 TRBD2 . TGTGCCAGCAGTTCCGGACTAGCGGGGGGTACCGGGGAGCTGTTTTTT CASSSGLAGGTGELFF
TRBJ1-6 TRBV6-5 TRBD1 . TGTGCCACCAAAATCCTCACAGGGGCTAATTCACCCCTCCACTTT CATKILTGANSPLHF
TRBJ1-4 TRBV19 . . TGTGCCAGTAGTACCTTCAGGGGCGGTAATGAAAAACTGTTTTTT CASSTFRGGNEKLFF
TRBJ1-2 TRBV9 . . TGTGCCAGCAGCGGGGGCAGTCTTGGCTACACCTTC CASSGGSLGYTF
TRBJ1-5 TRBV10-2 TRBD1 . TGCGCCAGCAGTCCGGGACAGGGTCAGCCCCAGCATTTT CASSPGQGQPQHF
TRBJ2-6 TRBV24-1 . . TGTGCCACCAGTGACCCAGGGTCGGGGGCCAACGTCCTGACTTTC CATSDPGSGANVLTF
TRBJ2-5 TRBV10-2 . . TGCGCCAGCAGGGATCTAGCGAGCGGCCAAGAGACCCAGTACTTC CASRDLASGQETQYF
TRBJ2-3 TRBV18 TRBD2 . TGTGCCAGCTCACCACGTAGCGGGGGGGCAAAAACAGATACGCAGTATTTT CASSPRSGGAKTDTQYF